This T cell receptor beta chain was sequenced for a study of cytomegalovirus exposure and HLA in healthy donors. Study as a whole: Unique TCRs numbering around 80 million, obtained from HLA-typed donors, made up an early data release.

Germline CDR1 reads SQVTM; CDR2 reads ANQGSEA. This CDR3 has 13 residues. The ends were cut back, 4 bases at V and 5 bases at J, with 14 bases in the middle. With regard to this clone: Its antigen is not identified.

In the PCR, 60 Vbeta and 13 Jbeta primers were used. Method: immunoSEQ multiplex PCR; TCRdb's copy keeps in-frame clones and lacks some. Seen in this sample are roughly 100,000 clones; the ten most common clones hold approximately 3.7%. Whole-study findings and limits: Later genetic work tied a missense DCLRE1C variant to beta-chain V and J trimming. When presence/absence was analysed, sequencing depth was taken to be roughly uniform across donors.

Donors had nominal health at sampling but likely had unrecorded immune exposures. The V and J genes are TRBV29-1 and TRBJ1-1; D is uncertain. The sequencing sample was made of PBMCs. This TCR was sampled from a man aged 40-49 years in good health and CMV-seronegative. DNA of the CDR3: TGCAGCGTTGCGACATCACGAGGGACTGAAGCTTTCTTT. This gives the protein CSVATSRGTEAFF.